Sequencing of this TCR beta chain was carried out in a study of radiotherapy plus CTLA-4 blockade in lung cancer. This CDR3 spans 15 amino acids. In germline, CDR1 is SGHRS, CDR2 YFSETQ. J lost 4 bases, V lost 0 bases, and 4 bases had no gene match. This clone was seen just once. Its antigen is not identified. Those patients who had chemo-refractory metastatic non-small-cell lung cancer were given focal radiation along with CTLA-4 blockade through ipilimumab. The table came from immunoSEQ multiplex PCR; TCRdb's copy has only in-frame clones and leaves some out. The table has 45,000 to 55,000 clones, 86% seen once; the top ten hold less than 20%. General study results and limits: Early blood T cell clone dynamics reportedly forecast response best, with interferon-beta.

This clonotype was sampled from a human donor with non-small cell lung cancer that progressed on radiotherapy plus ipilimumab. Some clones in this sample may be carry-over from other donors' samples. Specimen: peripheral blood, collected from a patient treated with radiotherapy plus ipilimumab. The chain couples TRBV5-1 to TRBJ2-1; TRBD1 agrees at 7 bases. CDR3 sequence: CASSLGTGEYNEQFF. Here the CDR3 DNA reads TGCGCCAGCAGCTTGGGTACAGGGGAGTACAATGAGCAGTTCTTC. The full variable domain, completed using reference TRBV5-1 and TRBJ2-1, is KAGVTQTPRYLIKTRGQQVTLSCSPISGHRSVSWYQQTPGQGLQFLFEYFSETQRNKGNFPGRFSGRQFSNSRSEMNVSTLELGDSALYLCASSLGTGEYNEQFFGPGTRLTVL.